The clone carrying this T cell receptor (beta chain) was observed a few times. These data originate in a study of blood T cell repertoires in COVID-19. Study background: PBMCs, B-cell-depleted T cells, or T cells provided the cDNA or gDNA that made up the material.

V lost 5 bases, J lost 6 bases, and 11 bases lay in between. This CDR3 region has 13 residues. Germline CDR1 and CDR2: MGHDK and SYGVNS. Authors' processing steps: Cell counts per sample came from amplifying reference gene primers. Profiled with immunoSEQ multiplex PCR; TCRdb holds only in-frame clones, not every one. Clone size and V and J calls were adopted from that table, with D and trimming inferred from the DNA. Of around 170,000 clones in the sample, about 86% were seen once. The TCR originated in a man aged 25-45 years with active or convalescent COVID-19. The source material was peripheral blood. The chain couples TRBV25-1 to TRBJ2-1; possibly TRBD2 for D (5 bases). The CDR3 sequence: CASSTGVRNEQFF. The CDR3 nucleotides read TGTGCCAGCAGTACCGGGGTACGCAATGAGCAGTTCTTC.